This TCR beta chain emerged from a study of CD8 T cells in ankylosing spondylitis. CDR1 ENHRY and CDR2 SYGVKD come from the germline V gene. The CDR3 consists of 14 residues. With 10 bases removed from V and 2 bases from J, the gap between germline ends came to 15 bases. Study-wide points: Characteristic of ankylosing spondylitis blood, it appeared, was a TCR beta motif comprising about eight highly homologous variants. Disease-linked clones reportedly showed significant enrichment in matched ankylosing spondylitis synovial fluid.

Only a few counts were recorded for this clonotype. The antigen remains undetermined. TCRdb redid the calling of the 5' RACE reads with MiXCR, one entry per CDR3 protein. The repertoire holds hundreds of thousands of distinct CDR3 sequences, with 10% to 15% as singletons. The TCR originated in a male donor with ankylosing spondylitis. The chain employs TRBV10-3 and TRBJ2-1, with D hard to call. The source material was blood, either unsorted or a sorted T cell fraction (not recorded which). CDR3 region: CATQQSLTYNEQFF. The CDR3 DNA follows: TGTGCCACGCAACAAAGCCTCACCTACAATGAGCAGTTCTTC.